This T cell receptor beta chain originates from a study of PD-1 blockade in classical Hodgkin lymphoma. V lost 6 bases to trimming and J lost 4 bases; unmatched junction nucleotides: 1. Germline V lookup: CDR1 LGHNA, CDR2 YNFKEQ. The CDR3 length is 12 residues. Study results and limitations: Complete responders matched newly diagnosed patients in baseline diversity. It was reported that newly diagnosed patients had less baseline TCR diversity than healthy donors. Those patients who began receiving nivolumab less than 1 year after ASCT had lower diversity, and they were excluded. TCR diversity in CD4+, not CD8+, cells rose significantly by C4D1.

Assay: immunoSEQ multiplex PCR; the TCRdb copy retains only in-frame clones and omits some. The sample includes tens of thousands of clones, roughly 69% of them seen just once. There are a few counts of this clone. Its antigen is unknown. This sample's time point: cycle 4 day 1 (C4D1), after around six weeks of nivolumab. In every patient, relapse followed autologous stem cell transplantation, while exposure to brentuximab vedotin differed. This chain uses TRBV4-2 with TRBJ1-1, with 8 bases aligning to TRBD1. The receptor's source is a human donor with classical Hodgkin lymphoma. The sequencing here drew on peripheral blood mononuclear cells (PBMCs), taken before the fourth cycle of nivolumab. The CDR3 sequence is CASRQGGTEAFF. The CDR3 DNA reads TGTGCCAGCAGACAGGGGGGCACTGAAGCTTTCTTT.